Sequencing of this T cell receptor (beta chain) was carried out in a study of T cell repertoires in cytomegalovirus infection. Study-level information: Researchers turned to recently identified HLA-C-restricted CMV epitopes as well as well-studied HLA-B-restricted ones. Public TCR beta signatures provided an indication of both CMV infection and a matching HLA type. Study conclusions and caveats: Ex vivo, HLA-C-restricted CMV-specific TCR beta clonotypes prevailed over the rest of the response. Using cumulative public TCR beta family frequency, the authors identified those who carried CMV together with the relevant HLA.

Per the germline V gene, CDR1 is MNHNS and CDR2 is SASEGT. V shed 6 bases and J shed 0 bases, with 12 bases lying between them. The CDR3 consists of 15 residues. With regard to this clonotype: What it binds is unknown.

TCRdb re-derived calls from the reads in MiXCR, one entry per CDR3 protein. The repertoire holds about a million distinct CDR3 sequences, with roughly 30% as singletons. The TCR was taken from a human donor in good health (CMV status not recorded). Some clones in this sample may be carry-over from other donors' samples. The sample here was cultured CD8+ T cells from PBMCs, taken from culture after CMV antigen stimulation. The genes are TRBV6-1 and TRBJ2-1; D may be TRBD2 (5 bases). Written as DNA, the CDR3 is TGTGCCAGCAGGGAGGCCCGCCACTCCTACAATGAGCAGTTCTTC. Its protein product is CASREARHSYNEQFF.